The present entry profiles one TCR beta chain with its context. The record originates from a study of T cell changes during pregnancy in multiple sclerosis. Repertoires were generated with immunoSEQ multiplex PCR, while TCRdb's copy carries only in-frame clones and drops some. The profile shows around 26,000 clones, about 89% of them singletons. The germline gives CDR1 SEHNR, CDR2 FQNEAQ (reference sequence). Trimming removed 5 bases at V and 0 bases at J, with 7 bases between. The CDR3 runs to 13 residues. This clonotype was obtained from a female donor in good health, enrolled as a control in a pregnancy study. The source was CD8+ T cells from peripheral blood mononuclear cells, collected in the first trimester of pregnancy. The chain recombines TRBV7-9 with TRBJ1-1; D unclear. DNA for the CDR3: TGTGCCAGCAGCCCCTCTTTGAACACTGAAGCTTTCTTT. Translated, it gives CASSPSLNTEAFF.